Listed here are 26 T cell receptor beta chains from one sample, sequenced in a study of blood T cell repertoires in COVID-19. Measured with immunoSEQ multiplex PCR; TCRdb has only the in-frame clones, and not every one. This table has more than 60,000 clones, around 87% appearing once. Sequenced sample: peripheral blood. These receptors came from a man aged 60 to 69 with acute or convalescent COVID-19.

This chain connects TRBV9 to TRBJ2-6, with a weak D call TRBD1 (6 bases). Germline V gives CDR1 SGDLS, CDR2 YYNGEE. The V and J ends lost 0 bases and 0 bases respectively, with 13 bases between them. This CDR3 contains 18 residues. The CDR3 DNA reads as TGTGCCAGCAGCGTAGATTACAGGGATTTCTCTGGGGCCAACGTCCTGACTTTC. Translation gives CASSVDYRDFSGANVLTF.

Remarks on this clone: Germline is not matched at one junction end, which may reflect a read error. The J gene is TRBJ2-7, the V gene TRBV2; no firm D call. Germline CDR1 SNHLY, CDR2 FYNNEI. CDR3 size: 10 residues. The CDR3 sequence is CASSEFGPSF. DNA for the CDR3: TGTGCCAGCAGTGAATTTGGGCCGTCTTTC.

J is TRBJ1-2 and V is TRBV19; D might be TRBD1 (6 bases). This CDR3 is 15 amino acids long. Trimming left V 4 bases short and J 8 bases short, with 20 bases between. Germline CDR1 reads LNHDA; CDR2 reads SQIVND (reference sequence). The CDR3 spells CASSTHRERMRGYTF. The CDR3 DNA sequence: TGTGCCAGTAGTACCCACAGGGAGAGGATGCGAGGCTACACCTTC. Complete variable domain (other parts from reference TRBV19 and TRBJ1-2): DGGITQSPKYLFRKEGQNVTLSCEQNLNHDAMYWYRQDPGQGLRLIYYSQIVNDFQKGDIAEGYSVSREKKESFPLTVTSAQKNPTAFYLCASSTHRERMRGYTFGSGTRLTVV.

The chain uses TRBV27 and TRBJ2-1; 7 nucleotides match TRBD1. V shed 2 bases, J shed 3 bases, and the junction held 10 bases outside the gene matches. Germline CDR1 is MNHEY and CDR2 is SMNVEV (reference sequence). CDR3 length equals 17 residues. CDR3 sequence (DNA): TGTGCCAGCAGTTTAAGGTCTCCACAGGGGATCTACAATGAGCAGTTCTTC. As protein: CASSLRSPQGIYNEQFF.

This clone has a handful of counts. The chain employs TRBV6-5 and TRBJ2-5; the D gene is possibly TRBD2 (7 bases). CDR1 and CDR2 (germline): MNHEY, SVGAGI. Trimming pared 3 bases from V and 6 bases from J, leaving 17 bases between. The CDR3 is made up of 15 amino acids. CDR3 sequence reads: CASSYKDGGRKTQYF. The CDR3 DNA is TGTGCCAGCAGTTATAAGGACGGGGGGCGAAAGACCCAGTACTTC.

This chain connects TRBV24-1 to TRBJ1-2, with 7 bases matching TRBD1. V lost 3 bases, J lost 9 bases, and 6 bases stayed unmatched. CDR1 and CDR2 (germline): KGHDR, SFDVKD. This CDR3 has 13 amino acids. The CDR3, as DNA: TGTGCCACCAGTGATCCAAGACAGGGAAGCTACACCTTC. It translates to CATSDPRQGSYTF.

V and J are TRBV11-2 and TRBJ1-1, with D possibly TRBD1 on 5 matching bases. The V end lost 5 bases, the J end lost 0 bases, and 16 bases lay between the germline ends. Germline assignment: CDR1 SGHAT and CDR2 FQNNGV. CDR3 length: 16 amino acids. The CDR3 protein is CASSHPGTTVNTEAFF. Here the CDR3 DNA reads TGTGCCAGCAGCCACCCAGGGACTACAGTGAACACTGAAGCTTTCTTT. Using reference TRBV11-2 and TRBJ1-1 for the parts outside the CDR3, the full variable domain is EAGVAQSPRYKIIEKRQSVAFWCNPISGHATLYWYQQILGQGPKLLIQFQNNGVVDDSQLPKDRFSAERLKGVDSTLKIQPAKLEDSAVYLCASSHPGTTVNTEAFFGQGTRLTVV.

V and J are TRBV15 and TRBJ1-1, with D hard to call. Germline lookup yields CDR1 LNHNV and CDR2 YYDKDF (reference sequence). Trimming stripped 0 bases from V and 4 bases from J, with 12 bases between. CDR3 length: 15 amino acids. As DNA, the CDR3 is TGTGCCACCAGCAGAGATGGAGGGATCACCACTGAAGCTTTCTTT. Encoded protein: CATSRDGGITTEAFF.

In this sample, this clone turned up a few times. The chain couples TRBV29-1 to TRBJ1-1; no definite D call. V lost 5 bases and J lost 10, with 14 bases in between. The CDR3 totals 11 residues. From germline, CDR1 is SQVTM and CDR2 ANQGSEA. As DNA, the CDR3 is TGCAGCGTTTCGGGCCGGGAGGGAGCTTTCTTT. Its protein product is CSVSGREGAFF. Full variable domain (outside the CDR3, taken from reference TRBV29-1 and TRBJ1-1): SAVISQKPSRDICQRGTSLTIQCQVDSQVTMMFWYRQQPGQSLTLIATANQGSEATYESGFVIDKFPISRPNLTFSTLTVSNMSPEDSSIYLCSVSGREGAFFGQGTRLTVV.

This clone came up once. The V gene is TRBV7-2, the J gene TRBJ2-7, with TRBD2 matching 9 bases. Trimming at V came to 5 bases and at J to 5 bases, leaving 13 bases not matched to a gene. This CDR3 is built from 16 residues. The germline CDR1 and CDR2 sequences are SGHTA and FQGNSA. The DNA of the CDR3 is TGTGCCAGCAGCCGGCCGGGCGGGGGGGCCGGCGACGAGCAGTACTTC. This sequence encodes CASSRPGGGAGDEQYF.

V and J are TRBV10-3 and TRBJ1-1, with 7 positions matching TRBD1. Germline V CDR1 and CDR2: ENHRY, SYGVKD. The CDR3 spans 13 residues. With 0 bases clipped from V and 6 bases from J, the junction kept 1 base outside the gene matches. The CDR3 protein is CAISESTGAEAFF. The CDR3 DNA reads TGTGCCATCAGTGAGTCCACAGGGGCTGAAGCTTTCTTT.

The rearrangement uses TRBV25-1 and TRBJ2-1, with D possibly TRBD1 on 6 matching bases. Deletions cut 6 bases from V and 2 bases from J, with 8 bases between. The germline CDR1 and CDR2 sequences are MGHDK and SYGVNS. CDR3 size: 13 residues. The CDR3 spells CASRGTPYNEQFF. The CDR3 DNA is TGTGCCAGCAGGGGGACACCCTACAATGAGCAGTTCTTC.

The V and J genes are TRBV18 and TRBJ2-4; 16 bases are a match to TRBD2. The germline CDR1 and CDR2 sequences are KGHSH and LQKENI. The CDR3 sequence is 17 residues long. V shed 5 bases, J shed 6 bases, and the junction held 7 bases outside the gene matches. The CDR3 here is CASSSPGLAGGPNIQYF. The DNA for the CDR3 is TGTGCCAGCTCAAGCCCGGGACTAGCGGGGGGGCCAAACATTCAGTACTTC.

This clone showed up just a few times. This chain uses TRBV4-3 with TRBJ1-6; tentatively, D is TRBD1 (5 bases). The CDR3 length is 16 residues. The ends were cut back, 0 bases at V and 7 bases at J, with 13 bases in the middle. Germline V gives CDR1 LGHNA, CDR2 YSLEER. This CDR3 reads CASSQDVGLLNSPLHF. In DNA form, the CDR3 reads TGCGCCAGCAGCCAAGATGTGGGGCTATTAAATTCACCCCTCCACTTT.

V is TRBV6-2 or TRBV6-3 and J is TRBJ2-1; D is ambiguous. This CDR3 spans 15 amino acids. Trimming cost V 5 bases and J 12 bases, with 23 bases left between them. Germline V CDR1 and CDR2: MNHEY, SVGEGT. CDR3 DNA sequence: TGTGCCAGCAGTCTCCCGCCCAAAGACACTCCCGGGCAGTTCTTC. It translates to CASSLPPKDTPGQFF.

V usage is TRBV6-2 or TRBV6-3 and J usage is TRBJ1-5; TRBD1 matches 9 bases. This CDR3 is 16 amino acids long. V shed 5 bases, J shed 2 bases, and the junction held 7 bases outside the gene matches. The germline V gene has CDR1 MNHEY and CDR2 SVGEGT. The CDR3 sequence is CASSSLTGGGNQPQHF. CDR3 DNA: TGTGCCAGCAGTAGCCTGACAGGGGGTGGCAATCAGCCCCAGCATTTT.

The rearrangement links TRBV16 to TRBJ2-7, with TRBD1 matching over 7 bases. Germline assignment: CDR1 KGHSY and CDR2 FQNENV. V was clipped by 3 bases and J by 2 bases; unmatched bases: 1. The CDR3 covers 13 residues. For the CDR3, the DNA is TGTGCCAGCAGCCACGGGACAGCCTACGAGCAGTACTTC. Its protein is CASSHGTAYEQYF.

The chain is built from TRBV7-6 and TRBJ2-2; maybe TRBD1 (6 bases). The CDR3 consists of 17 residues. The germline CDR1 and CDR2 sequences are SGHVS and FNYEAQ. The V end lost 7 bases, the J end lost 0 bases, and 18 bases lay between the germline ends. CDR3: CASTSTSGTTNTGELFF. The CDR3 bases are TGTGCCAGCACCTCGACGTCCGGGACAACGAACACCGGGGAGCTGTTTTTT.

The chain uses TRBV7-2 and TRBJ1-3; weak D call: TRBD1 (6 bases). The CDR3 is 17 amino acids. Germline values: CDR1 SGHTA, CDR2 FQGNSA. V was cut by 2 bases and J by 3 bases, with 17 bases left in between. This CDR3 is CASSLRKWGGIGNTIYF. CDR3 coding DNA: TGTGCCAGCAGCTTACGGAAATGGGGGGGCATTGGAAACACCATATATTTT.

The rearrangement uses TRBV19 and TRBJ1-4, with 9 bases aligning to TRBD1. Germline CDR1 reads LNHDA; CDR2 reads SQIVND (reference sequence). The CDR3 is made up of 13 amino acids. J was trimmed by 7 bases and V by 5 bases; bases with no gene match: 2. The chain's CDR3 is CASSVDRGEKLFF. CDR3 nucleotide sequence: TGTGCCAGTAGTGTGGACAGGGGTGAAAAACTGTTTTTT.

The rearrangement joins TRBV30 to TRBJ1-3, with TRBD1 matching over 7 bases. V shed 4 bases, J shed 2 bases, and the junction held 2 bases outside the gene matches. CDR3 length: 13 residues. CDR1 and CDR2 (germline): GTSNPN, SVGIG (reference sequence). The CDR3 sequence: CAWNRGTGNTIYF. CDR3 nucleotides: TGTGCCTGGAACAGGGGAACTGGAAACACCATATATTTT.

The V gene is TRBV9, the J gene TRBJ2-1; 10 bases match TRBD1. V trimming: 3 bases; J trimming: 5 bases; junction bases outside the gene matches: 5. The germline gives CDR1 SGDLS, CDR2 YYNGEE. The CDR3 consists of 15 residues. The CDR3 sequence is CASSGLGQGDNEQFF. DNA of the CDR3: TGTGCCAGCAGCGGCCTTGGACAGGGGGACAATGAGCAGTTCTTC.

J is TRBJ2-3 and V is TRBV7-8; D not resolved. Germline assignment: CDR1 SGHVS and CDR2 FQNEAQ. Between the trimmed V and J ends, which lost 4 bases and 0 bases, there was a span of 11 bases. The CDR3 sequence is 15 residues long. As DNA, the CDR3 is TGTGCCAGCAGCTCCCCAAAAACTAGCACAGATACGCAGTATTTT. Translation gives CASSSPKTSTDTQYF.

CDR3 DNA sequence: TGTGCCAGCAGCCAAGAGCGGGGGGTAGCTTTCTTT. Amino acid sequence: CASSQERGVAFF. The J gene is TRBJ1-1, the V gene TRBV3-1 (or the pseudogene TRBV3-2), with a possible D match to TRBD1 (5 bases). Looked up from germline, CDR1 is LGHDT and CDR2 is YNNKEL (reference sequence). V lost 0 bases to trimming and J lost 10 bases, with 9 bases between them. This CDR3 is 12 amino acids long.

The chain is built from TRBV15 and TRBJ2-1; possible D gene TRBD2, 5 bases. V was clipped by 7 bases and J by 6 bases, with 13 bases between them. The CDR3 is 13 amino acids. Germline CDR1 and CDR2: LNHNV and YYDKDF (reference sequence). CDR3 residues: CATKPGSLNEQFF. CDR3 DNA: TGTGCCACCAAACCGGGGAGCCTCAATGAGCAGTTCTTC.

V is TRBV7-8 and J is TRBJ1-4; 9 bases map to TRBD1. The CDR3 sequence is 16 residues long. Trimming removed 4 bases from V and 0 bases from J; junction bases left unmatched: 3. The V gene's germline CDR1 is SGHVS and CDR2 FQNEAQ. CDR3 nucleotides: TGTGCCAGCAGCTATGGACAGGGGCCAACTAATGAAAAACTGTTTTTT. Translated, it gives CASSYGQGPTNEKLFF.